Listed below are T cell receptor beta chains from one sample, sequenced in a study of tumor-infiltrating lymphocytes in primary liver carcinoma. TCRdb recomputed calls from the multiplex PCR reads with MiXCR, one row per CDR3 protein. The table has fewer than 400,000 distinct CDR3 sequences, nearly 60% seen once. The specimen sequenced was peripheral blood. These receptors were taken from a woman aged 25-40 years with primary liver carcinoma and hepatitis B virus infection. Each CDR3 is given with its conserved first and last residue. A D gene is named only where the DNA matches it firmly. Only part of the rows carry a size: once, few, many, or a class if the clone is expanded.

v_call	j_call	d_call	clone_size	cdr3_aa	cdr3_nt
TRBV28	TRBJ1-1	NA	once	CASRLLTEAFF	TGTGCCAGCAGATTGCTGACTGAAGCTTTCTTT
TRBV7-9	TRBJ2-5	TRBD2	few	CASSQGGAGGPGQTQYF	TGTGCCAGCAGCCAAGGTGGTGCGGGAGGGCCTGGTCAGACTCAGTACTTC
TRBV4-1	TRBJ2-7	NA	NA	CASSQDDTSRDF	TGCGCCAGCAGCCAAGACGACACCTCACGGGACTTC
TRBV29-1	TRBJ2-5	NA	many	CSVDALGNWETQYF	TGCAGCGTTGATGCGTTAGGGAATTGGGAGACCCAGTACTTC
TRBV6-5	TRBJ2-7	NA	NA	CASSTLVQGKPYEQYF	TGTGCCAGTAGTACCCTGGTACAGGGAAAGCCCTACGAGCAGTACTTC
TRBV4-1	TRBJ1-6	NA	NA	CASSQGTIGANSPLHF	TGCGCCAGCAGCCAAGGAACGATAGGTGCCAATTCACCCCTCCACTTT
TRBV28	TRBJ2-1	TRBD2	few	CASSLPSGGDYNEQFF	TGTGCCAGCAGCTTACCTAGCGGCGGAGACTACAATGAGCAGTTCTTC
TRBV12-3/TRBV12-4	TRBJ2-2	NA	NA	CASSPAGHRELFF	TGTGCCAGCAGCCCTGCTGGGCACCGGGAGCTGTTTTTT
TRBV10-2	TRBJ2-3	NA	few	CAGSGAGVGDTQYF	TGCGCCGGTTCAGGGGCGGGAGTGGGAGATACGCAGTATTTT
TRBV29-1	TRBJ1-2	TRBD1	many	CSHQGTGSDGYTF	TGCAGCCATCAAGGGACAGGCTCCGATGGCTACACCTTC
TRBV30	TRBJ2-1	NA	NA	CAWSSGSFNNEQFF	TGTGCCTGGAGTTCTGGGTCCTTTAACAATGAGCAGTTCTTC
TRBV7-8	TRBJ2-1	TRBD2	few	CASTPSGTSYNEQFF	TGTGCCAGCACTCCCTCCGGGACTAGTTACAATGAGCAGTTCTTC
TRBV7-9	TRBJ2-1	NA	NA	CASSFWPGGNEQFF	TGTGCCAGCAGCTTTTGGCCCGGGGGCAATGAGCAGTTCTTC
TRBV29-1	TRBJ2-1	NA	many	CSALLLGQTLYNEQFF	TGCAGCGCCCTTCTATTAGGGCAGACGCTTTACAATGAGCAGTTCTTC
TRBV14	TRBJ2-1	NA	NA	CASSQGDNSYNERFF	TGTGCCAGCAGCCAAGGGGACAACTCCTACAATGAGCGGTTCTTC
TRBV10-3	TRBJ2-3	NA	few	CAISPHQTSGGTDTQYF	TGTGCCATCAGCCCCCATCAAACCAGTGGGGGCACAGATACGCAGTATTTT
TRBV4-1	TRBJ2-2	NA	NA	CASRPREGAGGELFF	TGCGCCAGCAGACCTAGGGAAGGGGCGGGCGGGGAGCTGTTTTTT
TRBV6-5	TRBJ2-5	NA	many	CASSYSGGHRAQYF	TGTGCCAGCAGTTACTCAGGCGGCCATCGGGCCCAGTACTTC
TRBV30	TRBJ1-2	NA	NA	CAWRGPDPNGYTF	TGTGCCTGGAGAGGACCTGACCCTAATGGCTACACCTTC
TRBV11-2	TRBJ2-1	NA	NA	CASSLDDPSLLFYNEQFF	TGTGCCAGCAGCTTAGATGATCCTAGCCTCCTGTTCTACAATGAGCAGTTCTTC
TRBV6-6	TRBJ1-1	NA	NA	CASSYKGGTEAFF	TGTGCCAGCAGTTACAAGGGTGGCACTGAAGCTTTCTTT
TRBV28	TRBJ2-3	TRBD2	few	CASSPLGRGFTDTQYF	TGTGCCAGCAGTCCGCTTGGGAGGGGTTTCACAGATACGCAGTATTTT
TRBV6-6	TRBJ2-3	TRBD2	NA	CASSRTSETDTQYF	TGTGCCAGCAGCCGGACTAGCGAGACTGATACGCAGTATTTT
TRBV12-3/TRBV12-4	TRBJ1-1	NA	many	CASSPAGRGYSEAFF	TGTGCCAGCAGTCCCGCGGGACGGGGGTACTCTGAAGCTTTCTTT
TRBV29-1	TRBJ1-5	TRBD1	NA	CNVRTGDIQPQHF	TGCAACGTCCGAACAGGGGATATTCAGCCCCAGCATTTT
TRBV28	TRBJ1-5	NA	once	CASSLGTASYSNQPQHF	TGTGCCAGCAGTTTGGGGACCGCGTCTTATAGCAATCAGCCCCAGCATTTT
TRBV11-2	TRBJ2-1	NA	many	CASSAELREQFF	TGTGCCAGCAGCGCCGAGTTACGTGAGCAGTTCTTC